This note documents a single TCR beta chain sequence. The data are from a study of blood T cell repertoires in COVID-19. The wider study: Italy, Spain and the United States were the sources of the convalescent and acute COVID-19 samples. From T cells, B-cell-depleted T cells, or PBMCs came the material, which was cDNA or gDNA.

Original methodology: Estimation of nucleated cell counts relied on the amplification of reference gene primers. Sequenced by immunoSEQ multiplex PCR; TCRdb stores in-frame clones only, minus some. That table furnishes V, J and clone size, whereas the DNA furnished D and trimming. The sample includes approximately 390,000 clones, around 87% of them seen just once. While infection was still active, Seattle patients were enrolled and then followed longitudinally. Germline-derived CDR1 and CDR2 are SGHTA and FQGNSA. The CDR3 is 16 amino acids. Trimming removed 4 bases at V and 0 bases at J, with 15 bases between.

The chain has TRBV7-2 and TRBJ2-5; D might be TRBD1 (6 bases). The source is a woman aged 55-70 years with COVID-19, enrolled during active disease. Sequenced: peripheral blood. CDR3 amino acids: CASSSGARGYQETQYF. CDR3 coding DNA: TGTGCCAGCAGCTCCGGCGCCAGGGGTTACCAAGAGACCCAGTACTTC.